Sequencing of this T cell receptor (beta chain) was carried out in a study of CD8+ T cells in alopecia areata. Study outcomes and limitations: Significant decreases in scalp clonality and expanded CD8+ clones followed tofacitinib treatment.

CDR3 length: 13 residues. The germline V and J ends were trimmed by 2 bases and 1 base, with 6 bases remaining between them. Per germline, CDR1 SGDLS and CDR2 YYNGEE. Described treatment: oral pan-JAK inhibitor, 5-10 mg twice daily. A remark on this clone: The antigen remains undetermined.

In each case, RNA was isolated and then reverse transcribed into cDNA as the sequencing template. The table came from immunoSEQ multiplex PCR; TCRdb's copy has only in-frame clones and leaves some out. The sample holds hundreds of thousands of clones; about 62% are singletons and the top ten take less than 2%. The sequence derives from a human donor with alopecia areata. The J gene is TRBJ2-5, the V gene TRBV9; D is unclear. This sample comprised CD4+ T cells sorted from blood, obtained at week 24, from a patient treated with tofacitinib. Written as DNA, the CDR3 is TGTGCCAGCAGCGTGGATCTCCAAGAGACCCAGTACTTC. This encodes CASSVDLQETQYF. The whole variable domain, remainder taken from reference TRBV9 and TRBJ2-5, is DSGVTQTPKHLITATGQRVTLRCSPRSGDLSVYWYQQSLDQGLQFLIQYYNGEERAKGNILERFSAQQFPDLHSELNLSSLELGDSALYFCASSVDLQETQYFGPGTRLLVL.